This T cell receptor (beta chain) was sequenced for a study of blood T cell repertoires in COVID-19. Looking at the study overall: COVID-19 samples from acute and convalescent phases originated in the United States, Italy and Spain.

In terms of age and location, participants ranged from roughly 18 to 90 years and lived in 24 US areas. Cohort 3 recovered donors had two negative PCRs, clearance, or symptom resolution. TCRdb's table, derived via immunoSEQ multiplex PCR, lists solely in-frame clones and lacks some. The sample contains approximately 300,000 clones, nearly 90% of which appear only once. Trimming removed 6 bases at V and 0 bases at J, with 12 bases between. Germline assignment: CDR1 MNHEY and CDR2 SVGAGI. CDR3 length equals 14 residues. Sequenced input: PBMCs or T cells enriched from blood (not recorded which). The chain employs TRBV6-5 and TRBJ2-7; possible D gene TRBD2, 6 bases. The sequence came from a woman aged 25 to 39 who had recovered from COVID-19. CDR3 amino acids: CASRRDWSSYEQYF. The CDR3 region has the DNA TGTGCCAGCAGGCGGGACTGGAGCTCCTACGAGCAGTACTTC.